These 25 T cell receptor beta chains originate from one sample sequenced in a study of blood T cell repertoires in COVID-19. Profiled with immunoSEQ multiplex PCR; TCRdb holds only in-frame clones, not every one. The data contain about 300,000 clones, around 85% of them seen just once; the ten biggest clones take up roughly 1.5%. Specimen: peripheral blood. These receptors came from a human donor with COVID-19, enrolled during active disease. The donor label of this sample is uncertain.

Here the CDR3 DNA reads TGTGCCAGCAGCAAAGCCCCCGGTAACTATGGCTACACCTTC. It encodes CASSKAPGNYGYTF. The J gene is TRBJ1-2, the V gene TRBV21-1. TRBV21-1 constitutes a pseudogene. This CDR3 spans 14 amino acids.

The chain couples TRBV11-2 to TRBJ2-2, with 8 nucleotides matching TRBD2. The junction had 9 bases not matched to a gene; V was cut back by 5 bases and J by 4 bases. CDR1 is SGHAT, CDR2 FQNNGV, per germline. CDR3 size: 16 residues. The DNA for the CDR3 is TGTGCCAGCAGCACGACTAGCGCCATTGGCACCGGGGAGCTGTTTTTT. Translating gives CASSTTSAIGTGELFF.

The chain employs TRBV28 and TRBJ1-2; tentative D call: TRBD1 (6 bases). Trimming took 5 bases from V and 4 from J, leaving 14 bases between them. CDR1 and CDR2 from the germline V gene are MDHEN and SYDVKM. The CDR3 loop spans 14 amino acids. This chain's CDR3 is CASSPQTGSYGYTF. Written as DNA, the CDR3 is TGTGCCAGCAGTCCCCAAACAGGGTCCTATGGCTACACCTTC.

The V gene is TRBV29-1, the J gene TRBJ2-1; 9 nucleotides line up with TRBD1. Germline assignment: CDR1 SQVTM and CDR2 ANQGSEA. V shed 6 bases, J shed 7 bases, and the junction held 10 bases outside the gene matches. This CDR3 spans 14 amino acids. CDR3 loop: CSVGGQGLGNEQFF. CDR3 in DNA: TGCAGCGTGGGGGGACAGGGTTTAGGAAATGAGCAGTTCTTC.

The chain couples TRBV4-2 to TRBJ2-1, with 9 bases identical to TRBD1. Germline V CDR1 and CDR2: LGHNA, YNFKEQ. The V gene end was trimmed by 3 bases and the J gene end by 5 bases; junction bases not matched to a gene: 8. The CDR3 loop spans 16 amino acids. Written as DNA, the CDR3 is TGTGCCAGCAGCCATGCACCGGGACAGGGCAACAATGAGCAGTTCTTC. Its protein is CASSHAPGQGNNEQFF.

This clone has just a few counts. The rearrangement links TRBV27 to TRBJ1-2; TRBD1 might be the D (6 bases). V gave up 6 bases and J gave up 0 bases, with 17 bases separating them. Germline loops: CDR1 MNHEY, CDR2 SMNVEV (reference sequence). The CDR3 has 16 amino acids. The CDR3 spells CASRDSGQTPNYGYTF. The CDR3, as DNA: TGTGCCAGCAGAGACTCAGGACAGACCCCTAACTATGGCTACACCTTC.

The rearrangement links TRBV19 to TRBJ2-2, with D perhaps matching TRBD1 (5 bases). The CDR3 extends over 14 amino acids. CDR1 LNHDA and CDR2 SQIVND come from the germline V gene (reference sequence). Trimming stripped 9 bases from V and 6 bases from J, with 17 bases between. CDR3 sequence (DNA): TGTGCCAGCCAGGGCCTACTGGGTCCCGGGGAGCTGTTTTTT. It is translated as CASQGLLGPGELFF.

CDR3 residues: CASSPGIGDSTNEKLFF. In DNA, the CDR3 is TGCGCCAGCAGCCCCGGGATCGGAGATTCAACTAATGAAAAACTGTTTTTT. V gene TRBV5-1 combines with J gene TRBJ1-4, with unresolved D. The ends were cut back, 4 bases at V and 0 bases at J, with 16 bases in the middle. CDR3 length equals 17 residues. Germline values: CDR1 SGHRS, CDR2 YFSETQ.

CDR3 amino acids: CASSQVYQETQYF. The CDR3 coding sequence is TGTGCCAGCAGCCAAGTATACCAAGAGACCCAGTACTTC. The chain recombines TRBV14 with TRBJ2-5; D not resolved. The length of the CDR3 is 13 residues. Between the trimmed V and J ends, which lost 1 base and 0 bases, there was a span of 3 bases. Germline CDR1 reads SGHDN; CDR2 reads FVKESK.

The chain joins TRBV20-1 to TRBJ1-1, with a possible D match to TRBD1 (6 bases). The CDR3 loop spans 13 amino acids. V was trimmed by 3 bases and J by 1 base, leaving 9 bases between them. Germline values: CDR1 DFQATT, CDR2 SNEGSKA (reference sequence). CDR3 DNA sequence: TGCAGTGCTAGTAGGGGGGGGAACACTGAAGCTTTCTTT. It codes for CSASRGGNTEAFF.

J is TRBJ1-2 and V is TRBV12-2; the table's D gene call, TRBD1, was not cross checked with the DNA. TRBV12-2 corresponds to a pseudogene. This CDR3 is built from 14 residues. CDR3 nucleotide sequence: TGTGCAAGTCGCTTAGGTCAGGAAGGCTATGGCTACACCTTC. It is translated as CASRLGQEGYGYTF.

The CDR3 DNA is TGCGCCAGCAGTCAACCCCCGGGGGGCAGAACCTACGAGCAGTACTTC. This encodes CASSQPPGGRTYEQYF. This rearrangement joins TRBV23-1 to TRBJ2-7; D is perhaps TRBD2 (7 bases). TRBV23-1 is an open reading frame whose function is uncertain. V gave up 2 bases and J gave up 2 bases, with 16 bases separating them. The CDR3 is 16 residues long.

This clone was recorded once. For the CDR3, the DNA is TGTGCCAGCAGTCGGGACAGGGGGTACACTGAAGCTTTCTTT. Translating it yields CASSRDRGYTEAFF. The V and J genes are TRBV28 and TRBJ1-1; 11 positions agree with TRBD1. CDR1 is MDHEN and CDR2 is SYDVKM in the germline V gene. This CDR3 comprises 14 residues. V lost 5 bases to trimming and J lost 3 bases; unmatched junction nucleotides: 2.

This chain links TRBV5-1 with TRBJ2-7, with D hard to call. Trimming shortened V by 3 bases and J by 4 bases, and 11 bases separated the two germline ends. The CDR3 is 13 residues long. Germline-derived CDR1 and CDR2 are SGHRS and YFSETQ. CDR3 sequence: CASSSVAAYEQYF. CDR3 nucleotide sequence: TGCGCCAGCAGCTCCGTAGCCGCGTACGAGCAGTACTTC.

The chain is built from TRBV11-2 and TRBJ2-1, with 8 bases lining up with TRBD2. Germline V lookup: CDR1 SGHAT, CDR2 FQNNGV. Unmatched junction bases numbered 8, after V lost 6 bases and J lost 4 bases. The CDR3 has 15 residues. For the CDR3, the DNA is TGTGCCAGCAGAAGAGCGGGAGTAGCTTACAATGAGCAGTTCTTC. This sequence encodes CASRRAGVAYNEQFF. Complete variable domain (other parts from reference TRBV11-2 and TRBJ2-1): EAGVAQSPRYKIIEKRQSVAFWCNPISGHATLYWYQQILGQGPKLLIQFQNNGVVDDSQLPKDRFSAERLKGVDSTLKIQPAKLEDSAVYLCASRRAGVAYNEQFFGPGTRLTVL.

DNA for the CDR3: TGTGCCAGCAGTGACGGGACAGGGGGCGCAGATACGCAGTATTTT. It yields the protein CASSDGTGGADTQYF. The chain uses TRBV6-4 and TRBJ2-3; 12 bases map to TRBD1. With 2 bases clipped from V and 4 bases from J, the junction kept 1 base outside the gene matches. Germline CDR1 MRHNA, CDR2 SNTAGT. The CDR3 sequence is 15 residues long.

V gene TRBV28 combines with J gene TRBJ2-5; weak D call: TRBD2 (6 bases). The CDR3 has 12 amino acids. The V and J ends lost 0 bases and 7 bases respectively, with 6 bases between them. Looked up from germline, CDR1 is MDHEN and CDR2 is SYDVKM. As DNA, the CDR3 is TGTGCCAGCAGTTTATGGGGGGGGACCCAGTACTTC. Its protein is CASSLWGGTQYF. The whole variable domain, remainder taken from reference TRBV28 and TRBJ2-5, is DVKVTQSSRYLVKRTGEKVFLECVQDMDHENMFWYRQDPGLGLRLIYFSYDVKMKEKGDIPEGYSVSREKKERFSLILESASTNQTSMYLCASSLWGGTQYFGPGTRLLVL.

This clone was counted once. The V and J genes are TRBV28 and TRBJ1-4; the match to TRBD1 covers 7 bases. Trimming at V came to 11 bases and at J to 8 bases, leaving 14 bases not matched to a gene. Germline loops: CDR1 MDHEN, CDR2 SYDVKM. The CDR3 runs 14 residues. The CDR3 sequence: CAFLSRDREEKLFF. CDR3 DNA: TGTGCCTTCCTCTCCCGGGACAGAGAGGAAAAACTGTTTTTT.

The chain links TRBV5-1 to TRBJ2-1, with 14 bases identical to TRBD2. The V and J ends lost 0 bases and 3 bases, in that order; junction bases with no gene match: 5. CDR3 length equals 18 residues. Germline V CDR1 and CDR2: SGHRS, YFSETQ. CDR3 protein: CASSLGPGLAGVYNEQFF. The CDR3 DNA reads as TGCGCCAGCAGCTTGGGGCCGGGACTAGCGGGAGTCTACAATGAGCAGTTCTTC.

The chain has TRBV11-2 and TRBJ2-5, with 7 bases that match TRBD1. CDR3 length equals 15 residues. CDR1 SGHAT and CDR2 FQNNGV come from the germline V gene. V dropped 4 bases and J dropped 4; count of bases not matched to a gene: 9. The CDR3 DNA reads as TGTGCCAGCAGCTCTAACAGGGGTGCCTTAGAGACCCAGTACTTC. Its translation is CASSSNRGALETQYF.

The chain recombines TRBV11-2 with TRBJ2-5; 14 positions match TRBD2. The CDR3 runs to 17 residues. The V gene end was trimmed by 5 bases and the J gene end by 4 bases; junction bases not matched to a gene: 9. Looked up from germline, CDR1 is SGHAT and CDR2 is FQNNGV. CDR3 in amino acids: CASSPTGTSGRGETQYF. DNA of the CDR3: TGTGCCAGCAGCCCGACCGGGACTAGCGGGAGAGGAGAGACCCAGTACTTC. Full variable domain (outside the CDR3, taken from reference TRBV11-2 and TRBJ2-5): EAGVAQSPRYKIIEKRQSVAFWCNPISGHATLYWYQQILGQGPKLLIQFQNNGVVDDSQLPKDRFSAERLKGVDSTLKIQPAKLEDSAVYLCASSPTGTSGRGETQYFGPGTRLLVL.

The genes are TRBV6-2 or TRBV6-3 and TRBJ2-2, with TRBD2 as a possible D gene (6 bases). The germline V gene has CDR1 MNHEY and CDR2 SVGEGT. V was shortened by 5 bases and J by 4 bases, with 17 bases between the two germline ends. This CDR3 has 16 residues. The DNA for the CDR3 is TGTGCCAGCAGTGCTCGACCGGGACTGATCACCGGGGAGCTGTTTTTT. The encoded protein is CASSARPGLITGELFF.

J is TRBJ1-4 and V is TRBV28; D may be TRBD1 (5 bases). From germline, CDR1 is MDHEN and CDR2 SYDVKM. Trimming shortened V by 2 bases and J by 4 bases, and 8 bases separated the two germline ends. The CDR3 spans 14 residues. The CDR3 loop is CASSLVQDNEKLFF. The CDR3 DNA sequence: TGTGCCAGCAGTTTAGTACAGGATAATGAAAAACTGTTTTTT.

The V call is TRBV28, the J call TRBJ2-7; D is undetermined. V gave up 2 bases and J gave up 11 bases, with 16 bases separating them. The CDR3 length is 13 residues. Germline V gives CDR1 MDHEN, CDR2 SYDVKM. The CDR3 protein is CASSLPSRREEYF. As DNA, the CDR3 is TGTGCCAGCAGTTTACCTTCCCGGAGAGAGGAGTACTTC.

The chain recombines TRBV15 with TRBJ1-2; TRBD1 matches 7 bases. V lost 0 bases and J lost 4; bases outside the gene matches: 5. This CDR3 contains 15 residues. Looked up from germline, CDR1 is LNHNV and CDR2 is YYDKDF (reference sequence). CDR3 bases: TGTGCCACCAGCAGAGAGACAGGGATGGGCTATGGCTACACCTTC. This sequence encodes CATSRETGMGYGYTF. The full variable domain, completed using reference TRBV15 and TRBJ1-2, is DAMVIQNPRYQVTQFGKPVTLSCSQTLNHNVMYWYQQKSSQAPKLLFHYYDKDFNNEADTPDNFQSRRPNTSFCFLDIRSPGLGDTAMYLCATSRETGMGYGYTFGSGTRLTVV.